The 14 T cell receptor beta chains below all came from one sample that was sequenced in a study of breast tumors, draining lymph nodes, adjacent tissues (dated by TCRdb to 2016 to 2018). Receptor amplification or capture employed multiplex PCR. Sequencing relied on an Illumina HiSeq 2000. The public reads were quality trimmed at Q25 with fastp and then assembled into clones with MiXCR by TCRdb, keeping productive beta chains. Each entry merges the rows of one CDR3 protein and shows their most common DNA and genes. Across this sample there are approximately 52,000 distinct CDR3 sequences, with roughly 39% seen only once. About 10% of the sample is held by the ten biggest clonotypes. Sequences were obtained from breast tumor tissue. These receptors came from a female donor with breast cancer. Some clones in this sample may be carry-over from other donors' samples.

Many counts were recorded for this clonotype. With a much larger clone just one base away, this may be a read error. The chain is built from TRBV20-1 and TRBJ1-2, with D perhaps TRBD1 (6 bases). Germline V gene sequence: CDR1 DFQATT, CDR2 SNEGSKA (reference sequence). The CDR3 totals 12 residues. In DNA form, the CDR3 reads TGCAGTGCTAGAGTGGGGGCTGATGGCTCCACCTTC. As protein: CSARVGADGSTF.

V usage is TRBV29-1 and J usage is TRBJ2-5, with 7 bases that match TRBD2. J lost 5 bases, V lost 5 bases, and 14 bases had no gene match. CDR1 and CDR2 (germline): SQVTM, ANQGSEA. CDR3 length: 15 residues. CDR3 sequence (DNA): TGCAGCGTTAACCAGGGCGGGGGAAAGCAGGAGACCCAGTACTTC. Protein product: CSVNQGGGKQETQYF.

This clonotype was counted at least ten times. The CDR3 DNA reads as TGTGCCAGCAGCCTTAAACAGGCATACGAGCAGTACTTC. As protein: CASSLKQAYEQYF. This chain joins TRBV7-2 and TRBJ2-7, with D perhaps matching TRBD1 (5 bases). The V gene's germline CDR1 is SGHTA and CDR2 FQGNSA. V was pared by 5 bases and J by 4 bases, with 12 bases between. The CDR3 is 13 residues long.

The chain links TRBV4-1 to TRBJ2-7; tentative D call: TRBD2 (6 bases). The germline gives CDR1 MGHRA, CDR2 YSYEKL. The CDR3 spans 15 residues. Trimming left V 1 base short and J 1 base short, with 11 bases between. The CDR3 region has the DNA TGCGCCAGCAGCCAAGTGGGGGGAGGATCCTACGAGCAGTACTTC. It is translated as CASSQVGGGSYEQYF.

This clonotype was found many times. This sequence joins TRBV5-8 and TRBJ2-5, with D hard to call. The germline gives CDR1 SGHTS, CDR2 YDEGEE. The CDR3 runs 11 residues. V was trimmed by 7 bases and J by 7 bases, leaving 11 bases between them. The CDR3 loop is CASSNLGTQYF. CDR3 nucleotide sequence: TGTGCCAGCTCAAATCTGGGGACCCAGTACTTC. The full variable domain, rest sourced from reference TRBV5-8 and TRBJ2-5, is EAGVTQSPTHLIKTRGQQATLRCSPISGHTSVYWYQQALGLGLQFLLWYDEGEERNRGNFPPRFSGRQFPNYSSELNVNALELEDSALYLCASSNLGTQYFGPGTRLLVL.

This rearrangement joins TRBV29-1 to TRBJ2-3; 10 positions agree with TRBD2. The CDR3 is made up of 16 amino acids. Germline CDR1 reads SQVTM; CDR2 reads ANQGSEA. Losses at the gene ends were 6 bases for V and 4 bases for J; bases not matched to a gene: 13. The CDR3 DNA reads as TGCAGCGTGCCTACGGCTAGCGGGAGAATCGCAGATACGCAGTATTTT. It codes for CSVPTASGRIADTQYF.

This clonotype is termed medium-sized. The V gene is TRBV7-9, the J gene TRBJ2-3, with a weak D call TRBD2 (5 bases). Per the germline V gene, CDR1 is SEHNR and CDR2 is FQNEAQ (reference sequence). The CDR3 runs to 14 residues. Trimming pared 1 base from V and 6 bases from J, leaving 11 bases between. CDR3 loop: CASSLVGEMDTQYF. The DNA of the CDR3 is TGTGCCAGCAGCTTAGTTGGGGAGATGGATACGCAGTATTTT.

This clonotype was observed many times. It may be a read error: a sequence one base away is much more abundant. This CDR3 reads CSARKRGRSSEQYF. As DNA, the CDR3 is TGCAGTGCTAGGAAACGGGGACGCTCCTCCGAGCAGTACTTC. The chain recombines TRBV20-1 with TRBJ2-7, with D possibly being TRBD1 or TRBD2 (5 bases each). This CDR3 comprises 14 residues. Germline V gene lookup returns CDR1 DFQATT and CDR2 SNEGSKA (reference sequence).

Turning to this clonotype: A much more abundant neighbour one base away suggests this may be a read error. The CDR3: CARSQSDRADTQYF. For the CDR3, the DNA is TGTGCCCGCAGCCAATCGGACAGGGCAGATACGCAGTATTTT. The J gene is TRBJ2-3, the V gene TRBV3-1; 8 bases line up with TRBD1. Germline V lookup: CDR1 LGHDT, CDR2 YNNKEL (reference sequence). The CDR3 extends over 14 amino acids.

The CDR3, as DNA: TGTGCCAGCAGTCCGGGGCAGGTACCGCATTTT. It codes for CASSPGQVPHF. The chain links TRBV6-6 to TRBJ1-5, with D possibly being TRBD1 (5 bases). V shed 5 bases and J shed 15 bases, with 14 bases lying between them. The length of the CDR3 is 11 residues. Germline V gives CDR1 MNHNY, CDR2 SVGAGI (reference sequence).

This clonotype showed up many times. This chain joins TRBV7-2 and TRBJ2-6; no reliable D call. V was trimmed by 1 base and J by 2 bases, leaving 9 bases between them. The CDR3 sequence is 16 residues long. Germline values: CDR1 SGHTA, CDR2 FQGNSA. In DNA form, the CDR3 reads TGTGCCAGCAGCTTAGGTGTCGGTGCTGGGGCCAACGTCCTGACTTTC. Translated: CASSLGVGAGANVLTF.

The genes are TRBV10-3 and TRBJ2-7, with D possibly TRBD2 on 5 matching bases. Germline V gene sequence: CDR1 ENHRY, CDR2 SYGVKD. The CDR3 has 13 residues. The ends were cut back, 7 bases at V and 0 bases at J, with 10 bases in the middle. CDR3: CAIKRGSSYEQYF. In nucleotides, the CDR3 is TGTGCCATCAAGCGTGGGAGCTCCTACGAGCAGTACTTC.

The J gene is TRBJ2-5, the V gene TRBV7-9; TRBD2 matches at 11 bases. The CDR3 spans 17 residues. Germline values: CDR1 SEHNR, CDR2 FQNEAQ (reference sequence). With 4 bases clipped from V and 2 bases from J, the junction kept 9 bases outside the gene matches. CDR3 bases: TGTGCCAGCAGCTCCCTCAGACTAGCGGGGTTTCAAGAGACCCAGTACTTC. This codes for CASSSLRLAGFQETQYF.

This clonotype was recorded many times. The V and J genes are TRBV6-5 and TRBJ2-1, with no clear D. The V end was cut by 2 bases, the J end by 7 bases, with 9 bases between. Per the germline V gene, CDR1 is MNHEY and CDR2 is SVGAGI. This CDR3 has 13 amino acids. CDR3 amino acids: CASSYRPRNEQFF. CDR3 nucleotides: TGTGCCAGCAGTTACCGGCCAAGGAATGAGCAGTTCTTC.